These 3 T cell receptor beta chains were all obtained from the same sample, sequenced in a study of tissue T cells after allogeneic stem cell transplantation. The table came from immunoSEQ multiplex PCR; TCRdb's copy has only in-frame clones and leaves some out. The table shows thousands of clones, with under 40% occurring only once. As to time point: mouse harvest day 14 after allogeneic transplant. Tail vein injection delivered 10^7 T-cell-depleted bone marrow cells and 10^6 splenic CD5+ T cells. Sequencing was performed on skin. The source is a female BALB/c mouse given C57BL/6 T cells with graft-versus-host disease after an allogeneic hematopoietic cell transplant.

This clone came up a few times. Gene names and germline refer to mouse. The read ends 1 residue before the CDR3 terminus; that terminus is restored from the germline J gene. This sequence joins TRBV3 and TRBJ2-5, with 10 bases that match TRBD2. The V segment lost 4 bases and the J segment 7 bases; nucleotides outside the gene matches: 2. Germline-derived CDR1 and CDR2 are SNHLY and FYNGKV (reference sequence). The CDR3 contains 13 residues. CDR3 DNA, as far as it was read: TGTGCCAGCAGCTCTGGGGGGGCGAACACCCAGTAC. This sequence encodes CASSSGGANTQY. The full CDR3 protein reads CASSSGGANTQYF.

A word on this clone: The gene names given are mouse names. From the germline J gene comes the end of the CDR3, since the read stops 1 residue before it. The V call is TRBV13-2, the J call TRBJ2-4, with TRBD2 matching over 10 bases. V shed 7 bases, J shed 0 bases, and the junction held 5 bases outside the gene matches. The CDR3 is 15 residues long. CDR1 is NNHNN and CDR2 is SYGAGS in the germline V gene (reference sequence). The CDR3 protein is CASRLGGFSQNTLYF. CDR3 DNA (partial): TGTGCCAGCCGACTGGGGGGTTTTAGTCAAAACACCTTGTAC.

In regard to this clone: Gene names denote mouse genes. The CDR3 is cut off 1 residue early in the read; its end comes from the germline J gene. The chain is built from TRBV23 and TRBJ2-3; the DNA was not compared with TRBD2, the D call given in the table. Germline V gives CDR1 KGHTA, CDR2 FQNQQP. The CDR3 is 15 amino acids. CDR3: CSSSQSTGSAETLYF. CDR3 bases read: TGCTCCAGCAGTCAATCTACTGGGAGTGCAGAAACGCTGTAT.